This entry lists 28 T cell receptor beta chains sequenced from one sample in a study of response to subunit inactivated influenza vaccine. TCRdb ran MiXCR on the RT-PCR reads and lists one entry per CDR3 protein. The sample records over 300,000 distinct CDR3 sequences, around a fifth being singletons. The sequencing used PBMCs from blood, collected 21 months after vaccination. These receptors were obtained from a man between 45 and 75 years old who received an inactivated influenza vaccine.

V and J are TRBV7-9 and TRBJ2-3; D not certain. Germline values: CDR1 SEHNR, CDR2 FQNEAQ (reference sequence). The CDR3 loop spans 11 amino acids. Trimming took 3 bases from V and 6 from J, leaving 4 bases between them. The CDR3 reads CASSFKDTQYF. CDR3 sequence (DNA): TGTGCCAGCAGCTTTAAGGATACGCAGTATTTT.

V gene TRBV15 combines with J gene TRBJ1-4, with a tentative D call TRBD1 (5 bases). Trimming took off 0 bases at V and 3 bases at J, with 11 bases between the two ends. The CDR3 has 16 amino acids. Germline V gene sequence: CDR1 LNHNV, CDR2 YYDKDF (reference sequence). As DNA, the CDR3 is TGTGCCACCAGCAGAGAGGGACTTTTGGCTAATGAAAAACTGTTTTTT. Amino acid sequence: CATSREGLLANEKLFF. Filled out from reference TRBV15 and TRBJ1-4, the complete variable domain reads DAMVIQNPRYQVTQFGKPVTLSCSQTLNHNVMYWYQQKSSQAPKLLFHYYDKDFNNEADTPDNFQSRRPNTSFCFLDIRSPGLGDTAMYLCATSREGLLANEKLFFGSGTQLSVL.

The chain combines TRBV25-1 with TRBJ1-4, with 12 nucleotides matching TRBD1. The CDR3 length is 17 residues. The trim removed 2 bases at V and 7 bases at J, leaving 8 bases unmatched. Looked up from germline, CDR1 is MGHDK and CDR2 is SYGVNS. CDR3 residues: CASSERGTGGFGEKLFF. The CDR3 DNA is TGTGCCAGCAGTGAAAGAGGGACAGGGGGCTTCGGTGAAAAACTGTTTTTT.

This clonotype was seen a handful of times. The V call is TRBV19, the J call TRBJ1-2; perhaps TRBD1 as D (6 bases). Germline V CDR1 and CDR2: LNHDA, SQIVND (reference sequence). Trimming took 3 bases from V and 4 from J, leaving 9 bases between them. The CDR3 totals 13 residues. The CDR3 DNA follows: TGTGCCAGTAGTATGGGGGCTTTCTATGGCTACACCTTC. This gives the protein CASSMGAFYGYTF.

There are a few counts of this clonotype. DNA of the CDR3: TGTGCCAGCAGCAATCGACAGGGGGCCGGAGCTTTCTTT. Its protein product is CASSNRQGAGAFF. The chain uses TRBV5-6 and TRBJ1-1, with 10 bases identical to TRBD1. CDR1 SGHDT and CDR2 YYEEEE come from the germline V gene. With 4 bases clipped from V and 10 bases from J, the junction kept 7 bases outside the gene matches. There are 13 residues in the CDR3.

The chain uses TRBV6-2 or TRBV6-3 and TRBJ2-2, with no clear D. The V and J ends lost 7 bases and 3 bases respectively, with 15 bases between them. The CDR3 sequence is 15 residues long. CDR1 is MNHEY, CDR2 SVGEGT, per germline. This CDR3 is CASKAFARDTGELFF. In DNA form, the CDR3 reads TGTGCCAGCAAGGCCTTTGCCCGGGACACCGGGGAGCTGTTTTTT.

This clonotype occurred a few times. CDR3 protein: CASSLVWRDLNTEAFF. The CDR3 DNA reads as TGTGCCAGCAGCTTAGTGTGGCGCGACCTGAACACTGAAGCTTTCTTT. This chain joins TRBV11-2 and TRBJ1-1; D gene uncertain. From germline, CDR1 is SGHAT and CDR2 FQNNGV. The CDR3 length is 16 residues. V dropped 1 base and J dropped 0 bases, with 12 bases sitting between them. The entire variable domain, with the rest obtained from reference TRBV11-2 and TRBJ1-1, is as follows: EAGVAQSPRYKIIEKRQSVAFWCNPISGHATLYWYQQILGQGPKLLIQFQNNGVVDDSQLPKDRFSAERLKGVDSTLKIQPAKLEDSAVYLCASSLVWRDLNTEAFFGQGTRLTVV.

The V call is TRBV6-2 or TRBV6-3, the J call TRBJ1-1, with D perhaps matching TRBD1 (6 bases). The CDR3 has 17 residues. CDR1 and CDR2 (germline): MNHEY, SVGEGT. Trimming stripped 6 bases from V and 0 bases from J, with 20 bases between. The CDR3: CASRTGIAFRMNTEAFF. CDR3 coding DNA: TGTGCCAGCAGGACAGGTATCGCATTCCGGATGAACACTGAAGCTTTCTTT.

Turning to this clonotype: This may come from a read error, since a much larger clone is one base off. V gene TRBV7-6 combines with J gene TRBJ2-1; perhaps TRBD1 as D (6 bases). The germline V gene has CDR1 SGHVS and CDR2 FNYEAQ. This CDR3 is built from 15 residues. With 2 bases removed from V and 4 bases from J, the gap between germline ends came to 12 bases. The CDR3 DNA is TGTGCCAGCAGCTTACCGAGAGGGGGTTACAATGAGCAGTTCTTC. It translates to CASSLPRGGYNEQFF.

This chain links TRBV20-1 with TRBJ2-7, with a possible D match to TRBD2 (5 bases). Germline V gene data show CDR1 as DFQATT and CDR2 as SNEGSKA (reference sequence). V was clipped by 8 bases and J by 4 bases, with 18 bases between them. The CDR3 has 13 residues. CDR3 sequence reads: CSPLEGLGYEQYF. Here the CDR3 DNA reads TGCAGTCCCCTCGAGGGCCTCGGATACGAGCAGTACTTC.

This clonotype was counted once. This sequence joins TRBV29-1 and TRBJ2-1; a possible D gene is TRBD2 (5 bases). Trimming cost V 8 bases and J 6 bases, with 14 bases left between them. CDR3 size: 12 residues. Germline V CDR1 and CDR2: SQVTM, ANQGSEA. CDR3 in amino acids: CSSVLGVNEQFF. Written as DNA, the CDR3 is TGCAGCTCAGTACTGGGAGTCAATGAGCAGTTCTTC.

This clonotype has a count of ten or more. In nucleotides, the CDR3 is TGTGCCAGCAGCTTAACCGGCCAACCTATAACCGGGGGCTACACCTTC. Translation: CASSLTGQPITGGYTF. The chain combines TRBV7-9 with TRBJ1-2, with D unclear. Per germline, CDR1 SEHNR and CDR2 FQNEAQ (reference sequence). The CDR3 spans 16 residues. The V and J ends lost 2 bases and 8 bases respectively, with 21 bases between them.

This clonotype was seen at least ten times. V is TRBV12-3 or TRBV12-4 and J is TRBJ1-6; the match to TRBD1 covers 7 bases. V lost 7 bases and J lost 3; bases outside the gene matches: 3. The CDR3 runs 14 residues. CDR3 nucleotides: TGTGCCAGCACCCGGACAGGCTATAATTCACCCCTCCACTTT. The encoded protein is CASTRTGYNSPLHF.

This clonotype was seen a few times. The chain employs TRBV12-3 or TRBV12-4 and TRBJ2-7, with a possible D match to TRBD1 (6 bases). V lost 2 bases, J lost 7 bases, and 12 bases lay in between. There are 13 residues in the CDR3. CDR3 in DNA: TGTGCCAGCAGTTTATCCACAGGGCGGGAGCAGTACTTC. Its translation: CASSLSTGREQYF.

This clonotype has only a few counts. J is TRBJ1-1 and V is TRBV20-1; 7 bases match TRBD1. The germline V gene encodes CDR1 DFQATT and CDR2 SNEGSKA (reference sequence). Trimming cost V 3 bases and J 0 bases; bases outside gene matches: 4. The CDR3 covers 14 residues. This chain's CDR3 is CSARLGQMNTEAFF. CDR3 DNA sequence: TGCAGTGCTAGGCTGGGACAGATGAACACTGAAGCTTTCTTT.

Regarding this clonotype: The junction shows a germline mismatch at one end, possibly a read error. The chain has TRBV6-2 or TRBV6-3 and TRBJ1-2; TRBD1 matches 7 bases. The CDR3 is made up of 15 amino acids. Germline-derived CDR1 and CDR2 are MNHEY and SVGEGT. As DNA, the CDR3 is TGTGCCAGCAGTGGAAGACAGGGAGGAGGGTATGGCTACACTTTC. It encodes CASSGRQGGGYGYTF.

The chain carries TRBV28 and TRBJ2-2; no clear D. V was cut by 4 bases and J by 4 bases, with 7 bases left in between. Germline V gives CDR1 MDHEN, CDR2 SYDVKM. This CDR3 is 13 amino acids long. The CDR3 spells CASSWSFTGELFF. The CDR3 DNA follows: TGTGCCAGCAGTTGGAGTTTCACCGGGGAGCTGTTTTTT.

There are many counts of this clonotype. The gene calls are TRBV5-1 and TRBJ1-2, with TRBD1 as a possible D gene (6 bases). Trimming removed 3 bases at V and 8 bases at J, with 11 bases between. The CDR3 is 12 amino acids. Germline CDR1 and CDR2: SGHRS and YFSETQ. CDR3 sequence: CASSSSGEGYTF. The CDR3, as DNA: TGCGCCAGCAGCTCCTCAGGGGAAGGCTACACCTTC.

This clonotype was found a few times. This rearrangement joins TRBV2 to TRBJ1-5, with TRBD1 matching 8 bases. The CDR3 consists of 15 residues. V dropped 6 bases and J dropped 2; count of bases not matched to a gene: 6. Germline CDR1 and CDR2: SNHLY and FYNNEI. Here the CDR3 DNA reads TGTGCCAGCAGGGGACCGGGACAGGGCAATCAGCCCCAGCATTTT. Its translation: CASRGPGQGNQPQHF.

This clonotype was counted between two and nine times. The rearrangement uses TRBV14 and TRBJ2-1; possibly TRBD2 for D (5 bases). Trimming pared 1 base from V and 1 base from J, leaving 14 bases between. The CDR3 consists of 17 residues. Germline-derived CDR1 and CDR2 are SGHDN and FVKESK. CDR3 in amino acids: CASSQGPGGGSYNEQFF. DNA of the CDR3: TGTGCCAGCAGCCAAGGGCCAGGCGGAGGTTCCTACAATGAGCAGTTCTTC. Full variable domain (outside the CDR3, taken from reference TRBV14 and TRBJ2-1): EAGVTQFPSHSVIEKGQTVTLRCDPISGHDNLYWYRRVMGKEIKFLLHFVKESKQDESGMPNNRFLAERTGGTYSTLKVQPAELEDSGVYFCASSQGPGGGSYNEQFFGPGTRLTVL.

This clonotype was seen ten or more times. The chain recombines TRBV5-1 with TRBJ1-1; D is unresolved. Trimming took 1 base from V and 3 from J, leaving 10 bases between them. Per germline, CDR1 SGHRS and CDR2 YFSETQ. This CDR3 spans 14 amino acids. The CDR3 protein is CASSLNRYDTEAFF. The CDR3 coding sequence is TGCGCCAGCAGCTTGAACCGGTATGACACTGAAGCTTTCTTT.

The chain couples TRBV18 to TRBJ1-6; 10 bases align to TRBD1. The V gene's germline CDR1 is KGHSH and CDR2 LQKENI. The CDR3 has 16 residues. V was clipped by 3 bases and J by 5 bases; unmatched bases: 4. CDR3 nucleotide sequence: TGTGCCAGCTCACCCGGACAGGGGGTAAATAATTCACCCCTCCACTTT. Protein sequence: CASSPGQGVNNSPLHF.

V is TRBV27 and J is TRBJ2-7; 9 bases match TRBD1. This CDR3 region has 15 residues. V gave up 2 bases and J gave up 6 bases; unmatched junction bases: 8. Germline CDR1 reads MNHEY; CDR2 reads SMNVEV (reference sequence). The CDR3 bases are TGTGCCAGCAGTTTACACCCCGGGACAGGGACCGAGCAGTACTTC. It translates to CASSLHPGTGTEQYF.

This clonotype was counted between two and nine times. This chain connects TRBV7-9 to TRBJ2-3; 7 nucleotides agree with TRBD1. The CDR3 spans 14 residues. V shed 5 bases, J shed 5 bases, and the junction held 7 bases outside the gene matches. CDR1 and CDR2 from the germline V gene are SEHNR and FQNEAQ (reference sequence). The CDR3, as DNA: TGTGCCAGCAGCCGACAGGGTTTTGGAGATACGCAGTATTTT. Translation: CASSRQGFGDTQYF.

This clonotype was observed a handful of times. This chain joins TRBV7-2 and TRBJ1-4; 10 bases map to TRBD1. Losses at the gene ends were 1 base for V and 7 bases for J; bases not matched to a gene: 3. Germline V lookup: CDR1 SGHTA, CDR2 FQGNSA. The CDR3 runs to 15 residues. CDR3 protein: CASSLEGTGVEKLFF. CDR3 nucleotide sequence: TGTGCCAGCAGCTTAGAAGGGACAGGGGTTGAAAAACTGTTTTTT.

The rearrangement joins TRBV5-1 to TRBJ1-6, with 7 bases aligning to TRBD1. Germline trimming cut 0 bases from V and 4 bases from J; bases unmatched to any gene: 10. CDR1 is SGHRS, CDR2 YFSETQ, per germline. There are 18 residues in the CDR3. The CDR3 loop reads CASSLEGTARGYNSPLHF. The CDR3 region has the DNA TGCGCCAGCAGCTTGGAGGGGACAGCGAGAGGTTATAATTCACCCCTCCACTTT.

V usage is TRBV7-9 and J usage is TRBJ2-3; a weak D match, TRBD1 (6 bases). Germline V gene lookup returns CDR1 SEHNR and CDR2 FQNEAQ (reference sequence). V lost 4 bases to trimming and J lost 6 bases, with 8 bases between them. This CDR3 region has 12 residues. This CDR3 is CASSSGEDTQYF. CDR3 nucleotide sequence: TGTGCCAGCAGCTCAGGGGAGGATACGCAGTATTTT.

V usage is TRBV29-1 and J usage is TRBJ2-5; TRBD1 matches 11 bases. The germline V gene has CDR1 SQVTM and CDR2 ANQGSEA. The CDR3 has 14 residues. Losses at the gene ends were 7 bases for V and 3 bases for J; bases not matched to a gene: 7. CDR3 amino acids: CSAPGTGGEETQYF. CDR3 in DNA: TGCAGCGCCCCCGGGACAGGGGGGGAAGAGACCCAGTACTTC.